Given below is one T cell receptor beta chain in context. No antigen is known for it. The sample holds no much larger clone one base away, and base qualities are not on file. Using the immunoSEQ hsTCRbeta Kit, TCR beta CDR3 regions were sequenced from DNA. As for the original processing: TCR sequencing data were analysed with the ImmunoSEQ Analyzer. T cell clonality was defined as 1 minus Pielou's evenness, calculated on productive rearrangements. T cell diversity was measured with the inverse Simpson index on productive templates. T cell density was TCR beta template counts normalized to usable DNA, estimated by amplifying and sequencing housekeeping genes. Two-sided Kruskal-Wallis tests were used to compare TCR metrics across histologic stages. Here the immuneACCESS table is served through TCRdb, limited to in-frame sequences with V and J called. Missing clones are a known gap in these copies; in checked studies unresolved V genes cover under half, and the rest lacks a known reason. The V and J calls and clone size are taken from that table; D and trimming were inferred from the DNA. In this sample the table shows over 4,000 clones, about three quarters of which occur a single time. About 11% of the sample rests with the top ten.

This sample is part of a study of immune evolution from preneoplasia to lung adenocarcinoma (dated by TCRdb to the early 2020s). Background for the entire study: HLA loss of heterozygosity was observed in roughly 7%, 15% and 33% of AIS, MIA and ADC lesions, respectively, and was not observed in any AAH lesions. In total, the cohort included under 60 patients with pulmonary nodules, all of whom underwent surgical resection. The immune data were combined with whole exome sequencing and methylation data from the same cohort of nodules. It was reported in the study that 105 samples were used for TCR sequencing. The study profiled immune contexture across lung adenocarcinoma precursors and invasive adenocarcinoma using immune gene expression, TCR sequencing and multiplex immunofluorescence. POLYSOLVER was used to infer Class I HLA alleles from exome data, and LOHHLA was used to detect allele-specific HLA loss. The sample size depended on which specimens were available, not on a prior power calculation. A total of 50 to 55 patients contributed TCR sequencing data. Resected precursor lesions (AAH, AIS, MIA) and invasive adenocarcinomas were compared against paired morphologically normal lung tissue.

The paper's findings and limits, for the study overall: KRAS-mutant nodules showed the highest T cell clonality compared with EGFR-mutant or double wild-type lesions. Clonality was highest in normal lung, while later-stage lesions appeared to have lower clonality but higher T cell density and diversity. Because every patient came from Japan and China, how well the results apply to Western populations was uncertain. Normal lung had the highest top T cell clone frequencies, which appeared to decline progressively from AAH through AIS, MIA and invasive adenocarcinoma. The findings were based on association rather than direct causation, and larger cohorts with long-term follow-up and longitudinal biopsies were deemed needed.

Resection was performed on patients in Japan or China between about 2013 and 2017. Two lung cancer pathologists independently confirmed the histologic diagnosis of each case on H&E slides. Premalignant or tumor cells were enriched for nucleic acid extraction by macro-dissection performed after pathologic assessment. FFPE tissue was used for DNA isolation with the AllPrep DNA/RNA FFPE Kit. Counted from cysteine to phenylalanine, this CDR3 has 15 amino acids. Here the CDR3 DNA is all that survives: 45 bases in frame from base 1. CDR1 and CDR2 were assigned from the germline V gene as LGHNA and YSLEER. V is cut back by 4 bases and J by 7 bases, with 8 bases in the junction unmatched.

The source is a person aged 65 to 85 with lung adenocarcinoma. Sequences were obtained from FFPE minimally invasive lung adenocarcinoma tissue. What the cell subset or site label conveys for this sample: micro-invasive lung adenocarcinoma (MIA). The rearranged segments are TRBV4-3 and TRBJ1-4, and 8 junctional nucleotides match TRBD1. The base sequence is TGCGCCAGCAGCCGCTCAGGGGGCGCAGGTGAAAAACTGTTTTTT. Translation gives CASSRSGGAGEKLFF.